This T cell receptor beta chain emerged from a study of vaccination and CD4 T cells after COVID-19. Looking at the study overall: Convalescent donors: six male, four female; seven Caucasian, two Asian, one multiracial, two Hispanic.

Cultured CD4+ T cell DNA underwent sequencing with the Oncomine TCR Beta short-read assay. Genomic DNA was drawn out of CD4+ T cells grown in culture. TCRdb re-analysed the PCR reads in MiXCR, keeping a single row per CDR3 protein. The table shows 16,000 or so distinct CDR3 sequences, with under 65% occurring only once. With regard to this clonotype: Its antigen is not known.

The treatment here: approximately nine-day PBMC culture with coronavirus spike peptide pools or control peptides (ViraFEST assay). The sample in question was CD4+ T cells from blood, cultured in vitro, obtained before SARS-CoV-2 vaccination. The TCR comes from a human donor who had recovered from COVID-19.

The CDR3 loop is CSAREGGGVTEAFF. The CDR3 bases are TGCAGTGCTAGAGAGGGAGGGGGAGTCACTGAAGCTTTCTTT. The J gene is TRBJ1-1, the V gene TRBV20-1; D perhaps matches TRBD1 (6 bases). Germline lookup yields CDR1 DFQATT and CDR2 SNEGSKA (reference sequence). V was shortened by 0 bases and J by 4 bases, with 12 bases between the two germline ends. This CDR3 comprises 14 residues.